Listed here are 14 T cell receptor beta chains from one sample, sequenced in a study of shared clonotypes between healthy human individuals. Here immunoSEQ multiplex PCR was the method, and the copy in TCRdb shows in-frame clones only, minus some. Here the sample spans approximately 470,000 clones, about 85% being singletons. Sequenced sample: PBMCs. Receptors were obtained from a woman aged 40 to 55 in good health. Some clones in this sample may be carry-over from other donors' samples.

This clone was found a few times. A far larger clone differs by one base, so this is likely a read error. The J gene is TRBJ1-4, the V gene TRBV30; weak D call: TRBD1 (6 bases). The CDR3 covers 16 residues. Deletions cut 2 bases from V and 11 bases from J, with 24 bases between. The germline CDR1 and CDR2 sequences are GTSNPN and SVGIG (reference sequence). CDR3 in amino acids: CAWSRGGGFGEVKLFF. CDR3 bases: TGTGCCTGGAGTAGAGGGGGAGGTTTCGGAGAGGTGAAACTGTTTTTT.

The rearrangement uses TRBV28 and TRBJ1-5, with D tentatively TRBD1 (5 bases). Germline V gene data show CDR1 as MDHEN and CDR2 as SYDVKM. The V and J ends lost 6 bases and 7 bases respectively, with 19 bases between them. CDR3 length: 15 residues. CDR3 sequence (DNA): TGTGCCAGCAGCTCCCTCGGAGAGGGGAGGCAGCCCCAGCATTTT. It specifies CASSSLGEGRQPQHF.

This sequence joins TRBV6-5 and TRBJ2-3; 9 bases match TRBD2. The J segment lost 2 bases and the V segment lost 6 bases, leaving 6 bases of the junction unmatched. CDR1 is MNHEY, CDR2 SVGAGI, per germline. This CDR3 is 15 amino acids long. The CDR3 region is CASRLAGSSTDTQYF. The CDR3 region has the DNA TGTGCCAGCAGACTAGCGGGTTCCTCCACAGATACGCAGTATTTT.

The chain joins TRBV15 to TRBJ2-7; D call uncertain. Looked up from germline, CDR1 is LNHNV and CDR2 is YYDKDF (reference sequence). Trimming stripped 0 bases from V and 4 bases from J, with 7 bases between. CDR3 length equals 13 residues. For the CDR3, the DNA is TGTGCCACCAGCAGAGAGTATGAATACGAGCAGTACTTC. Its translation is CATSREYEYEQYF.

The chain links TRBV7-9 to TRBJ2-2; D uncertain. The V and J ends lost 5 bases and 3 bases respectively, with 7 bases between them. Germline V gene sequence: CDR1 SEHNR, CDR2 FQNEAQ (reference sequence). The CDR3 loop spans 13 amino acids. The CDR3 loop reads CASSRTYTGELFF. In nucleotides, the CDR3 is TGTGCCAGCAGCCGGACCTACACCGGGGAGCTGTTTTTT.

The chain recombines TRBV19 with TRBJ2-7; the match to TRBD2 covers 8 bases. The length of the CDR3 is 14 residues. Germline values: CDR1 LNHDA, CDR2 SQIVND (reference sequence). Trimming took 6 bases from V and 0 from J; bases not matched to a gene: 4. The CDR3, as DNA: TGTGCCAGTAGCGCCGGGACTAGCTCCTACGAGCAGTACTTC. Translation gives CASSAGTSSYEQYF.

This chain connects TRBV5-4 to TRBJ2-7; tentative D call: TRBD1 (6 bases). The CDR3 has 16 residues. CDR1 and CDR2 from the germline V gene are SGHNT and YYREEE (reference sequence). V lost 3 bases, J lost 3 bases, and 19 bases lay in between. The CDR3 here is CASSSGGPQGNYEQYF. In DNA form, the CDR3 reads TGTGCCAGCAGCTCGGGCGGACCACAGGGAAACTACGAGCAGTACTTC.

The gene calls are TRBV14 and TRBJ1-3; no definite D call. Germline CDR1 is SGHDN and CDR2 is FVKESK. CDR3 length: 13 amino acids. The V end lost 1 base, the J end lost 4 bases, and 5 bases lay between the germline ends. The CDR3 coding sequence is TGTGCCAGCAGCCAAGGGGCGGGAAACACCATATATTTT. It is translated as CASSQGAGNTIYF.

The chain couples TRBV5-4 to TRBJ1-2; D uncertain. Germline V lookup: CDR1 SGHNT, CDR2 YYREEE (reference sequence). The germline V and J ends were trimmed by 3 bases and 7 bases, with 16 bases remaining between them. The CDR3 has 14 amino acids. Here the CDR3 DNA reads TGTGCCAGCAGCTCACCCGGGGTTTTTTTTGGCTACACCTTC. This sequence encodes CASSSPGVFFGYTF. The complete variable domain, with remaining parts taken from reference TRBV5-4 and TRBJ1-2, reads ETGVTQSPTHLIKTRGQQVTLRCSSQSGHNTVSWYQQALGQGPQFIFQYYREEENGRGNFPPRFSGLQFPNYSSELNVNALELDDSALYLCASSSPGVFFGYTFGSGTRLTVV.

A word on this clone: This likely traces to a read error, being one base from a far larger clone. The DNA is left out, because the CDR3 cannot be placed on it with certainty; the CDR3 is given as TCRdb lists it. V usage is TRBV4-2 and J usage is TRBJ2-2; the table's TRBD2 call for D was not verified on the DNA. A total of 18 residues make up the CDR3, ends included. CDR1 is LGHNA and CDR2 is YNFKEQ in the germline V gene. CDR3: CASSQVGAGASGTGEPFF.

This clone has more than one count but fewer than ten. This CDR3 reads CASSALRSTDTQYF. In nucleotides, the CDR3 is TGTGCCAGCAGTGCCCTCCGTAGCACAGATACGCAGTATTTT. The J gene is TRBJ2-3, the V gene TRBV2; D is uncertain. The CDR3 extends over 14 amino acids. Between the trimmed V and J ends, which lost 4 bases and 0 bases, there was a span of 8 bases. In germline, CDR1 is SNHLY, CDR2 FYNNEI.

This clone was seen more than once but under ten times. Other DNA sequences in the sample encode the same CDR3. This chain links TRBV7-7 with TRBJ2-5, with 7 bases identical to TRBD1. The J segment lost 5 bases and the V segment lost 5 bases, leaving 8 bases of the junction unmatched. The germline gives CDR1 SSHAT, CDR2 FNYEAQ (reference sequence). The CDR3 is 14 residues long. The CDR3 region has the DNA TGTGCCAGCAGCCAGCTAGGGGGCGGTGAGACCCAGTACTTC. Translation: CASSQLGGGETQYF. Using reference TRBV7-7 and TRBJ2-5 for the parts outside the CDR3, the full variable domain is GAGVSQSPRYKVTKRGQDVTLRCDPISSHATLYWYQQALGQGPEFLTYFNYEAQPDKSGLPSDRFSAERPEGSISTLTIQRTEQRDSAMYRCASSQLGGGETQYFGPGTRLLVL.

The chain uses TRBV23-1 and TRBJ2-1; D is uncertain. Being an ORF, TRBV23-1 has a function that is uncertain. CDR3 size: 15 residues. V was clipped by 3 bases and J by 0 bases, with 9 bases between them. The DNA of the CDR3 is TGCGCCAGCAGTCATGTGTCCAGCTCCTACAATGAGCAGTTCTTC. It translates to CASSHVSSSYNEQFF.

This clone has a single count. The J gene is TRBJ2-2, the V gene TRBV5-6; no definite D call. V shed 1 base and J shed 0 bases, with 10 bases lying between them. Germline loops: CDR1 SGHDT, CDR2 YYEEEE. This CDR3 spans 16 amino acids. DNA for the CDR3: TGTGCCAGCAGCTTGCATCGACCTACGAACACCGGGGAGCTGTTTTTT. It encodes CASSLHRPTNTGELFF. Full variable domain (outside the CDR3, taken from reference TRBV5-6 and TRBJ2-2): DAGVTQSPTHLIKTRGQQVTLRCSPKSGHDTVSWYQQALGQGPQFIFQYYEEEERQRGNFPDRFSGHQFPNYSSELNVNALLLGDSALYLCASSLHRPTNTGELFFGEGSRLTVL.